The clone carrying this TCR beta chain occurred a few times. As yet, its antigen is unknown. The sample originates from a study of naive and memory T cell subsets. Regarding the study as a whole: Possibly reflecting memory cells re-expressing CD45RA, a few larger clonotypes occurred in naive repertoires, especially CD8. In naive cells, over 90% of TCR sequences were seen only once. Expression changes during T cell differentiation may affect RNA-based TCR counts.

The beta constant-region primer was an equimolar mix of two oligonucleotides covering TRBC1 and TRBC2. Nested alpha and beta constant-region primers with the SP2 primer drove four PCR rounds on ligated cDNA. A 12-nucleotide UMI and the SP2 primer were added to the cDNA 3' end by oligonucleotide ligation. MiXCR, run by TCRdb on the UMI-ligation and nested PCR reads, gives a single entry per CDR3 protein. The sample has roughly 99,000 distinct CDR3 sequences, about 11% seen once. The germline gives CDR1 SGHTA, CDR2 FQGNSA. The CDR3 is made up of 13 amino acids. V shed 10 bases and J 9 bases; nucleotides not matched to a gene: 5.

Sequenced sample: naive CD4+ T cells from blood. The rearrangement joins TRBV7-2 to TRBJ2-3; 15 positions agree with TRBD2. The TCR was taken from a human donor in good health. This CDR3 reads CAIGTSGGRTQYF. CDR3 in DNA: TGTGCCATCGGGACTAGCGGGGGGAGGACGCAGTATTTT.